The clone carrying this T cell receptor (beta chain) was counted many times. Its antigen is undetermined. At one boundary the junction diverges from the germline segment, which might be a read error. There were TCR beta CDR3 regions amplified from RNA transcripts. First-round RT-PCR with HTBI primers amplified the TCR CDR3 region. Each CDR3 protein is one row after TCRdb ran MiXCR on the multiplex PCR reads. This sample has approximately 330,000 distinct CDR3 sequences, with 21% found just once. The CDR3 is 12 amino acids. Germline CDR1 is MNHEY and CDR2 is SVGAGI. The data originate from a study of T cells in Graves' hyperthyroidism and ophthalmopathy. Study details: Staff took peripheral blood when the initial diagnosis was made, before any treatment began. Study-wide results and caveats: Most thyroid-expanded clonotypes above 0.001 were also found in blood.

Diagnostic assessment was based on clinical symptoms, serum thyroxine and TRAb, thyroid ultrasound and orbital computed tomography. About 10 ml of fresh peripheral blood supplied the PBMCs. V and J are TRBV6-5 and TRBJ1-2; D uncertain. This sequence originates from a woman in her forties or fifties with Graves' hyperthyroidism. What was sequenced was blood. The CDR3 spells CASTIESYDYTF. DNA for the CDR3: TGTGCCAGCACCATAGAGAGCTATGACTACACCTTC.